The clone carrying this T cell receptor (beta chain) has a handful of counts. Germline CDR1 and CDR2: LNHDA and SQIVND (reference sequence). The CDR3 has 14 amino acids. Germline trimming cut 6 bases from V and 9 bases from J; bases unmatched to any gene: 5. TCRdb's table, derived via immunoSEQ multiplex PCR, lists solely in-frame clones and lacks some. The data show a few hundred thousand clones, with 86% seen just once and around 12% held by the top ten. This entry is derived from a study of blood T cell repertoires in COVID-19. Study in general: Donors in the United States, Italy and Spain gave samples during acute or convalescent COVID-19.

The sequence derives from an older man with acute or convalescent COVID-19. The genes are TRBV19 and TRBJ2-1, with 13 bases aligning to TRBD2. Sequenced input: peripheral blood. The CDR3 nucleotides are TGTGCCAGTAGACCACTAGCGGGAGGGTTTGAGCAGTTCTTC. Its protein is CASRPLAGGFEQFF. Complete variable domain (other parts from reference TRBV19 and TRBJ2-1): DGGITQSPKYLFRKEGQNVTLSCEQNLNHDAMYWYRQDPGQGLRLIYYSQIVNDFQKGDIAEGYSVSREKKESFPLTVTSAQKNPTAFYLCASRPLAGGFEQFFGPGTRLTVL.